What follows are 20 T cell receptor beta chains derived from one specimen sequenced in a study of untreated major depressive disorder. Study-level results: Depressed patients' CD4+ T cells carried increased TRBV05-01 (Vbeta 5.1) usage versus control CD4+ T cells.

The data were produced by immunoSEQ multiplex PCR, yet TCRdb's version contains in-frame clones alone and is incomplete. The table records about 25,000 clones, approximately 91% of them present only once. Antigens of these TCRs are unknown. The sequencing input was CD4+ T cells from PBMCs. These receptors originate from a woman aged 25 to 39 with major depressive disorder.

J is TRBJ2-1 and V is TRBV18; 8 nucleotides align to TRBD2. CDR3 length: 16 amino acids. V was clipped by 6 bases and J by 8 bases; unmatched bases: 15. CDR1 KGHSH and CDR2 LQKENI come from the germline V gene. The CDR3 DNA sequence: TGTGCCAGCTCGCGGCCGGGGACTAGATTATTCCATGAGCAGTTCTTC. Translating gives CASSRPGTRLFHEQFF. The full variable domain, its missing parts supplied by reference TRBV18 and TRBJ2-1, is NAGVMQNPRHLVRRRGQEARLRCSPMKGHSHVYWYRQLPEEGLKFMVYLQKENIIDESGMPKERFSAEFPKEGPSILRIQQVVRGDSAAYFCASSRPGTRLFHEQFFGPGTRLTVL.

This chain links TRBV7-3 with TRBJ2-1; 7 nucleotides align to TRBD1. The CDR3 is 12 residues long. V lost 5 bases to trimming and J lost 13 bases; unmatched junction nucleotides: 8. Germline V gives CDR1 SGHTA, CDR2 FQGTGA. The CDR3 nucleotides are TGTGCCAGCAGCAAACCGGGACAGATACAGTTCTTC. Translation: CASSKPGQIQFF.

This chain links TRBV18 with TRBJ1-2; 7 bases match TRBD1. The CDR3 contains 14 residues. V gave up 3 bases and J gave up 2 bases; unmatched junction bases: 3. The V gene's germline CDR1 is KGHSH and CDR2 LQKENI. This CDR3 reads CASSPRQGNYGYTF. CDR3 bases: TGTGCCAGCTCACCTAGACAGGGAAACTATGGCTACACCTTC. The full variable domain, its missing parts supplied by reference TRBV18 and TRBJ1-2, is NAGVMQNPRHLVRRRGQEARLRCSPMKGHSHVYWYRQLPEEGLKFMVYLQKENIIDESGMPKERFSAEFPKEGPSILRIQQVVRGDSAAYFCASSPRQGNYGYTFGSGTRLTVV.

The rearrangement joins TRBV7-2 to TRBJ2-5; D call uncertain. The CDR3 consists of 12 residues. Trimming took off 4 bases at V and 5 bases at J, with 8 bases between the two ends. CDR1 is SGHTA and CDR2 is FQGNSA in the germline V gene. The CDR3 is CASSSSAETQYF. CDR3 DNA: TGTGCCAGCAGCTCAAGCGCGGAGACCCAGTACTTC. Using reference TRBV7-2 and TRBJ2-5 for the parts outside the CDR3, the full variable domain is GAGVSQSPSNKVTEKGKDVELRCDPISGHTALYWYRQSLGQGLEFLIYFQGNSAPDKSGLPSDRFSAERTGGSVSTLTIQRTQQEDSAVYLCASSSSAETQYFGPGTRLLVL.

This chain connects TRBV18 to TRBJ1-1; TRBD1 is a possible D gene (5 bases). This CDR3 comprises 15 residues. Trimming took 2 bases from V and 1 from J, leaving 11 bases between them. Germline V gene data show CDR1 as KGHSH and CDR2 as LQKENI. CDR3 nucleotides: TGTGCCAGCTCACCAATTTGGGGGGAGAACACTGAAGCTTTCTTT. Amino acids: CASSPIWGENTEAFF.

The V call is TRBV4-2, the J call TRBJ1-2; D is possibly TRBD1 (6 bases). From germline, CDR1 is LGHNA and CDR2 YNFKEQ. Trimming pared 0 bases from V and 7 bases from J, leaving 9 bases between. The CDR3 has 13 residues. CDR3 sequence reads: CASSQDLGAGYTF. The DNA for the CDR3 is TGTGCCAGCAGCCAAGATCTGGGGGCTGGCTACACCTTC.

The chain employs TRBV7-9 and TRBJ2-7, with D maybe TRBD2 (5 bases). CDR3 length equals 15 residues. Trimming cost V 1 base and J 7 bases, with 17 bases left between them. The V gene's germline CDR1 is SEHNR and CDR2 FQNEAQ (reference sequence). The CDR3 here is CASSLEGSGSGEQYF. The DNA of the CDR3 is TGTGCCAGCAGCTTAGAGGGCAGCGGATCGGGGGAGCAGTACTTC.

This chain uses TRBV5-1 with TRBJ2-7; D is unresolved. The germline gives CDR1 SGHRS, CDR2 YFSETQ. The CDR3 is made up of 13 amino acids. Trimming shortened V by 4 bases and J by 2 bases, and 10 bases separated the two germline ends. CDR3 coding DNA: TGCGCCAGCAGCCCGGACGGTCCCTACGAGCAGTACTTC. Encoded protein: CASSPDGPYEQYF.

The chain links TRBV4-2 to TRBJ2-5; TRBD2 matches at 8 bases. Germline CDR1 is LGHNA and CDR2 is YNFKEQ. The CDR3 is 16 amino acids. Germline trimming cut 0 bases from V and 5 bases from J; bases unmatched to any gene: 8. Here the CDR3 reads CASSQDEAGAEETQYF. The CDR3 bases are TGTGCCAGCAGCCAAGACGAAGCGGGGGCCGAGGAGACCCAGTACTTC.

The CDR3 here is CAISGLRVDEQYF. The CDR3 DNA reads as TGTGCCATCAGTGGATTAAGGGTCGACGAGCAGTACTTC. The rearrangement uses TRBV10-3 and TRBJ2-7; D uncertain. CDR1 and CDR2 from the germline V gene are ENHRY and SYGVKD. This CDR3 spans 13 amino acids. The V end was cut by 4 bases, the J end by 5 bases, with 12 bases between.

In DNA form, the CDR3 reads TGTGCCAGCAGCGTGGGGGTCGATGAAAAACTGTTTTTT. It is translated as CASSVGVDEKLFF. This chain links TRBV9 with TRBJ1-4; possible D gene TRBD1, 5 bases. There are 13 residues in the CDR3. The V gene lost 2 bases and the J gene lost 6 bases, with 8 bases spanning the gap. CDR1 is SGDLS, CDR2 YYNGEE, per germline.

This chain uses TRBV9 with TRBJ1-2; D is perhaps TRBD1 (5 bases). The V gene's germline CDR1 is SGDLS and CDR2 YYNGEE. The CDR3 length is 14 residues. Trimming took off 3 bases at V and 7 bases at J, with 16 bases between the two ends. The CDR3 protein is CASSAGDPVGGYTF. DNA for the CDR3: TGTGCCAGCAGCGCGGGGGACCCTGTCGGTGGCTACACCTTC.

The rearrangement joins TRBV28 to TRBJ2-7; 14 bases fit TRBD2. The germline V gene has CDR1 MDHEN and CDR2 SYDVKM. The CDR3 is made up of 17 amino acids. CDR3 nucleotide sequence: TGTGGGTCCCGATCGGGACTAGCGGGAGCTTCGTGGCGCGAGCAGTACTTC. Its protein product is CGSRSGLAGASWREQYF.

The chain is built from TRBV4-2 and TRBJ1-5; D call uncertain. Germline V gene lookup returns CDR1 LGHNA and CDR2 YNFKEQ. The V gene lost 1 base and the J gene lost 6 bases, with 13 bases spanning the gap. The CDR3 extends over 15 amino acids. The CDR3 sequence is CASSQGGGRSQPQHF. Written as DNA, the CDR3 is TGTGCCAGCAGCCAAGGGGGAGGGAGGAGTCAGCCCCAGCATTTT.

The CDR3 sequence: CASSIVGGTGEQYF. CDR3 DNA: TGTGCCAGTAGTATAGTTGGGGGAACCGGCGAGCAGTACTTC. The genes are TRBV19 and TRBJ2-7; either TRBD1 or TRBD2 may supply D (5 bases each). The CDR3 length is 14 residues. Germline V gene lookup returns CDR1 LNHDA and CDR2 SQIVND (reference sequence). V was trimmed by 1 base and J by 6 bases, leaving 13 bases between them.

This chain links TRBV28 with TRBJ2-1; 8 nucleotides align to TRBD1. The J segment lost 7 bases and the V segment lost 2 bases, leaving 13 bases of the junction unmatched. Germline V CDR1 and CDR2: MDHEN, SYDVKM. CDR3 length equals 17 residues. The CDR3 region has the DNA TGTGCCAGCAGTTTAGGTTGGCGGACAGGGATAAGTAATGAGCAGTTCTTC. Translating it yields CASSLGWRTGISNEQFF.

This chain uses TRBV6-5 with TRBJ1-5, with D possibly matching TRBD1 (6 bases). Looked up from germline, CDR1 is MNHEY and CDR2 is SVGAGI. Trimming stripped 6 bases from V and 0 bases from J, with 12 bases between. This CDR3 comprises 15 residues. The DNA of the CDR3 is TGTGCCAGCAGACCAGGACAGAGTAGCAATCAGCCCCAGCATTTT. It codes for CASRPGQSSNQPQHF.

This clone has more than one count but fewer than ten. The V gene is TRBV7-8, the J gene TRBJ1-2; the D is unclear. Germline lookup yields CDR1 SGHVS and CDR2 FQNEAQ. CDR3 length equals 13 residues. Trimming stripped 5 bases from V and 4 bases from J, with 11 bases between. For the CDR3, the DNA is TGTGCCAGCAGCCCAGCAAGAGGCTATGGCTACACCTTC. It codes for CASSPARGYGYTF.

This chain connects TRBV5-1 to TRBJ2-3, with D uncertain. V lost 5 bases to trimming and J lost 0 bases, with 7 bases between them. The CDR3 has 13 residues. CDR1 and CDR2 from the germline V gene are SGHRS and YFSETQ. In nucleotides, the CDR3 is TGCGCCAGCAGTCTGGGTAGCACAGATACGCAGTATTTT. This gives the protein CASSLGSTDTQYF.

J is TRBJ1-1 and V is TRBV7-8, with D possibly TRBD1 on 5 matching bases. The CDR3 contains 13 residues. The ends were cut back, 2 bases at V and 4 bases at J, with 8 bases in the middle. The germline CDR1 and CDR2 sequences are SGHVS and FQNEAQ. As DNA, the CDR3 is TGTGCCAGCAGCTTACGCGGGGGCACTGAAGCTTTCTTT. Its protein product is CASSLRGGTEAFF.